The next 10 T cell receptor beta chains were all read from a single sample in a study of blood T cell repertoires in COVID-19. Repertoires were generated with immunoSEQ multiplex PCR, while TCRdb's copy carries only in-frame clones and drops some. The table shows approximately 270,000 clones, with approximately 90% occurring only once. The sequenced material came from peripheral blood. The receptors derive from a woman in her twenties or thirties with COVID-19, enrolled during active disease.

J is TRBJ1-5 and V is TRBV3-1 (or the pseudogene TRBV3-2), with D possibly TRBD1 on 5 matching bases. This CDR3 contains 16 residues. Looked up from germline, CDR1 is LGHDT and CDR2 is YNNKEL (reference sequence). V was cut by 1 base and J by 2 bases, with 12 bases left in between. CDR3 sequence (DNA): TGTGCCAGCAGCCAAGGCCAGGGTTGGGGCAATCAGCCCCAGCATTTT. It translates to CASSQGQGWGNQPQHF.

This chain uses TRBV3-1 (or the pseudogene TRBV3-2) with TRBJ2-7; TRBD2 aligns across 9 bases. CDR1 and CDR2 (germline): LGHDT, YNNKEL (reference sequence). The CDR3 length is 16 residues. J gave up 0 bases and V 3 bases, and 6 bases lay outside the gene matches. CDR3 amino acids: CASSHETSGSSYEQYV. DNA for the CDR3: TGTGCCAGCAGCCATGAGACTAGCGGCAGCTCCTACGAGCAGTACGTC.

This clone has just a few counts. The chain recombines TRBV5-6 with TRBJ1-1; unclear D gene. This CDR3 is 15 amino acids long. The germline CDR1 and CDR2 sequences are SGHDT and YYEEEE. V shed 0 bases and J shed 3 bases, with 12 bases lying between them. The CDR3 sequence is CASSLERAWDTEAFF. The CDR3 DNA follows: TGTGCCAGCAGCTTGGAGCGGGCCTGGGACACTGAAGCTTTCTTT.

This rearrangement joins TRBV4-3 to TRBJ2-1; no clear D. This CDR3 region has 20 residues. CDR1 and CDR2 (germline): LGHNA, YSLEER. V dropped 1 base and J dropped 5 bases, with 27 bases sitting between them. This CDR3 is CASSQVLVGDYLVVNNEQFF. The DNA of the CDR3 is TGCGCCAGCAGCCAAGTCTTGGTCGGTGATTACCTAGTCGTTAACAATGAGCAGTTCTTC.

The chain combines TRBV9 with TRBJ2-7; D is ambiguous. The CDR3 has 15 residues. V was pared by 0 bases and J by 4 bases, with 14 bases between. Germline values: CDR1 SGDLS, CDR2 YYNGEE. The CDR3 nucleotides read TGTGCCAGCAGCGTAGAACGGCTAGTTTATTACGAGCAGTACGTC. It codes for CASSVERLVYYEQYV.

The rearrangement joins TRBV10-3 to TRBJ2-7; 11 nucleotides line up with TRBD1. Germline lookup yields CDR1 ENHRY and CDR2 SYGVKD. This CDR3 comprises 13 residues. The V segment lost 10 bases and the J segment 4 bases; nucleotides outside the gene matches: 6. CDR3 region: CATEGQGGYEQYF. The DNA of the CDR3 is TGTGCCACGGAGGGACAGGGGGGATACGAGCAGTACTTC.

The rearrangement uses TRBV19 and TRBJ1-5; D remains unclear. With 5 bases removed from V and 8 bases from J, the gap between germline ends came to 16 bases. Per germline, CDR1 LNHDA and CDR2 SQIVND (reference sequence). The CDR3 length is 14 residues. CDR3 residues: CASSPSGILEPQHF. In DNA form, the CDR3 reads TGTGCCAGTAGTCCGTCCGGGATTTTGGAGCCCCAGCATTTT.

This clone came up once. J is TRBJ2-1 and V is TRBV11-3, with 13 bases matching TRBD2. Per germline, CDR1 SGHNT and CDR2 YENEEA. V was pared by 5 bases and J by 6 bases, with 4 bases of the junction left unmatched. This CDR3 region has 15 residues. CDR3 loop: CASSRGLAGANEQFF. DNA for the CDR3: TGTGCCAGCAGCCGTGGACTAGCGGGGGCCAATGAGCAGTTCTTC.

J is TRBJ1-1 and V is TRBV6-2 or TRBV6-3; 7 positions match TRBD1. J lost 4 bases, V lost 5 bases, and 10 bases had no gene match. The CDR3 consists of 15 residues. Looked up from germline, CDR1 is MNHEY and CDR2 is SVGEGT. The CDR3 DNA reads TGTGCCAGCAGTATCTACAGGGGACACACCACTGAAGCTTTCTTT. Translated, it gives CASSIYRGHTTEAFF.

The chain links TRBV19 to TRBJ2-1; TRBD2 matches 7 bases. CDR3 length equals 17 residues. Germline V gene data show CDR1 as LNHDA and CDR2 as SQIVND (reference sequence). J gave up 8 bases and V 5 bases, and 18 bases lay outside the gene matches. The CDR3, as DNA: TGTGCCAGTAGTCTAGTAGCGGGTGGCCCCGTAGGGGATGAGCAGTTCTTC. Translation: CASSLVAGGPVGDEQFF.